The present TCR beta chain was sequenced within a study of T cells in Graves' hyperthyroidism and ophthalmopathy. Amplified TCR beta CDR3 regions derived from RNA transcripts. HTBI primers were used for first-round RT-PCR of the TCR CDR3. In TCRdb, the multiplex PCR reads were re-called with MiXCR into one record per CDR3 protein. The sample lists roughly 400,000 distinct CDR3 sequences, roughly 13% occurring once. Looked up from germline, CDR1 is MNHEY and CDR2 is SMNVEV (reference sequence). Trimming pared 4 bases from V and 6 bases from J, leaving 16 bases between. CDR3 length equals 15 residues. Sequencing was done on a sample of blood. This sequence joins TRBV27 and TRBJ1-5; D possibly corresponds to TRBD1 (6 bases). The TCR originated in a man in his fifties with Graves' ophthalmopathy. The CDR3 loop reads CASSSSGGAPQPQHF. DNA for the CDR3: TGTGCCAGCAGTTCCTCTGGGGGGGCACCTCAGCCCCAGCATTTT.